This T cell receptor (beta chain) came from a study of cytomegalovirus exposure and HLA in healthy donors. The length of the CDR3 is 19 residues. The germline CDR1 and CDR2 sequences are SGHNT and YYREEE (reference sequence). The V end lost 4 bases, the J end lost 0 bases, and 20 bases lay between the germline ends. PCR amplification relied on 60 Vbeta primers (plus 13 Jbeta primers). Method: immunoSEQ multiplex PCR; TCRdb's copy keeps in-frame clones and lacks some. The sample gives some 200,000 clones, approximately 78% of which show up once; around 1.7% is in the top ten. Sequenced material: PBMCs. The chain is built from TRBV5-4 and TRBJ2-6; D unclear. The receptor's source is a woman younger than 30 in good health and CMV-seronegative. The CDR3 nucleotides are TGTGCCAGCAGCCCCTCCCCAACTCAAACCCCCTCTGGGGCCAACGTCCTGACTTTC. Translation: CASSPSPTQTPSGANVLTF.